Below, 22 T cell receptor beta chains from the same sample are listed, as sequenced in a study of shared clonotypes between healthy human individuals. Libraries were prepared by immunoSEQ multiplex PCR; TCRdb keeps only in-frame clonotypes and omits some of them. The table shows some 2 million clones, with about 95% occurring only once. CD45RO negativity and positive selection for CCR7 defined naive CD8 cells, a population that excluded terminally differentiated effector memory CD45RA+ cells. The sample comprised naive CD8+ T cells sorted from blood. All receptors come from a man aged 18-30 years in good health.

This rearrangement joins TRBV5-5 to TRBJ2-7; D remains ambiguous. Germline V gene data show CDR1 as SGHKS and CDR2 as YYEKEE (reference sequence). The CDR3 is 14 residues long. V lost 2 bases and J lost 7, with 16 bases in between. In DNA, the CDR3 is TGTGCCAGCAGCTTATTCGACGGGTTCCAAGAGCAGTACTTC. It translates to CASSLFDGFQEQYF.

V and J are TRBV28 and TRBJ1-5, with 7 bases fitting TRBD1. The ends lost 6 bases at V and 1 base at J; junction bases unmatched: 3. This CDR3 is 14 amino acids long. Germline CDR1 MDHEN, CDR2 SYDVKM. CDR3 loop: CASRQGSSNQPQHF. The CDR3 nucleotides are TGTGCCAGCAGACAGGGGTCGAGCAATCAGCCCCAGCATTTT.

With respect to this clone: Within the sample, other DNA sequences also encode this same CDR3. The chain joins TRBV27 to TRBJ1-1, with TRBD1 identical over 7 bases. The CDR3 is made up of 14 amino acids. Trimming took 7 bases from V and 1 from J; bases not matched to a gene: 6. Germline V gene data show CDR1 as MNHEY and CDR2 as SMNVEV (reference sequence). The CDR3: CASTRTGANTEAFF. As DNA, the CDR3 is TGTGCCAGCACCCGTACAGGGGCGAACACTGAAGCTTTCTTT.

This CDR3 is CASSRDRANEQYF. CDR3 DNA: TGTGCCAGCAGCAGGGACAGGGCAAACGAGCAGTACTTC. The chain uses TRBV14 and TRBJ2-7; TRBD1 matches at 9 bases. This CDR3 contains 13 residues. Trimming took 5 bases from V and 5 from J; bases not matched to a gene: 4. The V gene's germline CDR1 is SGHDN and CDR2 FVKESK.

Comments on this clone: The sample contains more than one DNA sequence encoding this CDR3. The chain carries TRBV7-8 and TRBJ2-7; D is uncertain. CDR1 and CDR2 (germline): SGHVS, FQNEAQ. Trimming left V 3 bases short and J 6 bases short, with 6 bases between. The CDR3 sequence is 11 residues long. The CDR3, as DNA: TGTGCCAGCAGCTTCGGTGGCGAGCAGTACTTC. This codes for CASSFGGEQYF.

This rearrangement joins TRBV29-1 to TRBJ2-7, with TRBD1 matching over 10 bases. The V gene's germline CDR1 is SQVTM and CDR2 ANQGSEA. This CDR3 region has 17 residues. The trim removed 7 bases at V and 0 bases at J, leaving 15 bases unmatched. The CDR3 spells CSESGQGVSPSSYEQYF. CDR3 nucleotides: TGCAGCGAGTCAGGACAGGGGGTGTCCCCGTCCTCCTACGAGCAGTACTTC.

The CDR3 nucleotides are TGCGCCAGCAGCCAAGATCTACAGCCCCCCCTTCGGGAGGCCTACGAGCAGTACTTC. It codes for CASSQDLQPPLREAYEQYF. The chain recombines TRBV4-1 with TRBJ2-7; 7 nucleotides line up with TRBD2. Germline CDR1 and CDR2: MGHRA and YSYEKL. The CDR3 has 19 amino acids. Losses at the gene ends were 0 bases for V and 2 bases for J; bases not matched to a gene: 16.

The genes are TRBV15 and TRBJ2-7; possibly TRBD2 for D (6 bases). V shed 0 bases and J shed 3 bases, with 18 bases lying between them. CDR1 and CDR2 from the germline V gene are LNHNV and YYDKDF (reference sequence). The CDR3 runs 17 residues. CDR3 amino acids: CATSRDGGFGTYYEQYF. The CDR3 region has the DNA TGTGCCACCAGCAGAGATGGGGGGTTTGGAACTTACTACGAGCAGTACTTC.

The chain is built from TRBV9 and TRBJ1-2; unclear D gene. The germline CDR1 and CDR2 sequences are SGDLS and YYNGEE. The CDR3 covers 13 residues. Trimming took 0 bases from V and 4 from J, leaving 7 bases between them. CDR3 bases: TGTGCCAGCAGCGTAGACCCGACCTATGGCTACACCTTC. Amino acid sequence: CASSVDPTYGYTF.

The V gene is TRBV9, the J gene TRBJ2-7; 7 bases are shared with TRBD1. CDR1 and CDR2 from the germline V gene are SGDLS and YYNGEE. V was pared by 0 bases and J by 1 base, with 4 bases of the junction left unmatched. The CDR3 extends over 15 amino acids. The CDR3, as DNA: TGTGCCAGCAGCGTAGAGGTGGACAGGTCCTACGAGCAGTACTTC. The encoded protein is CASSVEVDRSYEQYF.

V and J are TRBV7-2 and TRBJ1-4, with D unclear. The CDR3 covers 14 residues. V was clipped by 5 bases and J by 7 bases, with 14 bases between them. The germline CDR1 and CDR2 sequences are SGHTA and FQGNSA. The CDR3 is CASSPHTWGEKLFF. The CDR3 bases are TGTGCCAGCAGCCCGCACACGTGGGGTGAAAAACTGTTTTTT.

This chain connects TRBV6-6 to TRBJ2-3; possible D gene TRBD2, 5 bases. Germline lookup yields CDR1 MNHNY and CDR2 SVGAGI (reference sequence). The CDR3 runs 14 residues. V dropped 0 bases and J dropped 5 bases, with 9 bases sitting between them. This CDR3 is CASSYSGSGDTQYF. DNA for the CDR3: TGTGCCAGCAGTTACTCGGGAAGCGGAGATACGCAGTATTTT.

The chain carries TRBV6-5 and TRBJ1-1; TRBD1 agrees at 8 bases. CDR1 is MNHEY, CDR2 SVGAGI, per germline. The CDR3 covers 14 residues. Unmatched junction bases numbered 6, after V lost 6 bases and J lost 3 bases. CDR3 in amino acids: CASSEQGADTEAFF. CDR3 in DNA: TGTGCCAGCAGCGAGCAGGGGGCGGACACTGAAGCTTTCTTT.

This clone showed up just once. CDR3 DNA: TGCGCCAGCAGCCAAGTGTTGGGGGAAGGCATCCATGAAAAACTGTTTTTT. It specifies CASSQVLGEGIHEKLFF. V usage is TRBV4-1 and J usage is TRBJ1-4; D may be TRBD1 (5 bases). This CDR3 comprises 17 residues. Trimming left V 1 base short and J 6 bases short, with 18 bases between. Germline values: CDR1 MGHRA, CDR2 YSYEKL.

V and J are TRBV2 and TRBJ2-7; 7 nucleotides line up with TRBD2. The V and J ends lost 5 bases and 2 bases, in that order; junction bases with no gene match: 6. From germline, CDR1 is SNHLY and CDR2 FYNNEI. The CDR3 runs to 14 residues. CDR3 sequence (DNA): TGTGCCAGCAGTTGGGAGGGAGGGACCTACGAGCAGTACTTC. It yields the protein CASSWEGGTYEQYF. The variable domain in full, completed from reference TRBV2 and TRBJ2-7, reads EPEVTQTPSHQVTQMGQEVILRCVPISNHLYFYWYRQILGQKVEFLVSFYNNEISEKSEIFDDQFSVERPDGSNFTLKIRSTKLEDSAMYFCASSWEGGTYEQYFGPGTRLTVT.

The CDR3 reads CASSPTPSGTYEQYF. The CDR3, as DNA: TGTGCCAGCAGTCCCACCCCTAGCGGCACCTACGAGCAGTACTTC. This rearrangement joins TRBV27 to TRBJ2-7; 7 bases fit TRBD2. V was clipped by 5 bases and J by 2 bases; unmatched bases: 9. Germline values: CDR1 MNHEY, CDR2 SMNVEV (reference sequence). CDR3 length: 15 amino acids.

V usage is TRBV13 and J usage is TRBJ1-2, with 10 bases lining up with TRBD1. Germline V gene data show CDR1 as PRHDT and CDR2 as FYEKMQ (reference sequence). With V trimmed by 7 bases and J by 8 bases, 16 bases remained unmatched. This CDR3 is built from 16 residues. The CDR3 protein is CASTTRQGADKGGYTF. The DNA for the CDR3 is TGTGCCAGCACCACTCGACAGGGGGCTGATAAGGGCGGCTACACCTTC. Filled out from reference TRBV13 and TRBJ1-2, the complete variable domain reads AAGVIQSPRHLIKEKRETATLKCYPIPRHDTVYWYQQGPGQDPQFLISFYEKMQSDKGSIPDRFSAQQFSDYHSELNMSSLELGDSALYFCASTTRQGADKGGYTFGSGTRLTVV.

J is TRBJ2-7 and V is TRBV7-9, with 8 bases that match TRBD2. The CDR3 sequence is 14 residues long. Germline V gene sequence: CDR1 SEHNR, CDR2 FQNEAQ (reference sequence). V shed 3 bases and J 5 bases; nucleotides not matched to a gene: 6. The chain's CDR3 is CASSFQREFNEQYF. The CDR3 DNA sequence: TGTGCCAGCAGCTTTCAGCGGGAGTTCAACGAGCAGTACTTC. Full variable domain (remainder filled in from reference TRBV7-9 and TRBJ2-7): DTGVSQNPRHKITKRGQNVTFRCDPISEHNRLYWYRQTLGQGPEFLTYFQNEAQLEKSRLLSDRFSAERPKGSFSTLEIQRTEQGDSAMYLCASSFQREFNEQYFGPGTRLTVT.

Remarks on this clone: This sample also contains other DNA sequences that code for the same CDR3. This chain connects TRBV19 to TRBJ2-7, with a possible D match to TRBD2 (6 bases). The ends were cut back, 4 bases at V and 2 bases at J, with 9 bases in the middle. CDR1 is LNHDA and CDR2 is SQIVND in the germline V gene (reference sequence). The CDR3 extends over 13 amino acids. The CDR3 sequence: CASSSGGTYEQYF. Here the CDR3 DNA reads TGTGCCAGTAGTAGTGGGGGGACCTACGAGCAGTACTTC. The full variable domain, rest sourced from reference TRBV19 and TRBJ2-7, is DGGITQSPKYLFRKEGQNVTLSCEQNLNHDAMYWYRQDPGQGLRLIYYSQIVNDFQKGDIAEGYSVSREKKESFPLTVTSAQKNPTAFYLCASSSGGTYEQYFGPGTRLTVT.

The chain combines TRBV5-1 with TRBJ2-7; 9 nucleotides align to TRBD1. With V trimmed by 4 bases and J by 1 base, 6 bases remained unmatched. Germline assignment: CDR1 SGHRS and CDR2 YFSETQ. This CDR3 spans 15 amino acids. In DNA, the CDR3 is TGCGCCAGCAGCCAGGCCGGGACAGGGTCCTACGAGCAGTACTTC. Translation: CASSQAGTGSYEQYF. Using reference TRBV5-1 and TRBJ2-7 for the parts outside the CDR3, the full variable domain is KAGVTQTPRYLIKTRGQQVTLSCSPISGHRSVSWYQQTPGQGLQFLFEYFSETQRNKGNFPGRFSGRQFSNSRSEMNVSTLELGDSALYLCASSQAGTGSYEQYFGPGTRLTVT.

The CDR3 DNA sequence: TGTGCCAGCAGCAAGAACCCGACAGCCTACAATGAGCAGTTCTTC. Translating it yields CASSKNPTAYNEQFF. The gene calls are TRBV7-9 and TRBJ2-1, with D possibly TRBD1 on 5 matching bases. The germline CDR1 and CDR2 sequences are SEHNR and FQNEAQ (reference sequence). This CDR3 has 15 residues. V gave up 5 bases and J gave up 2 bases, with 13 bases separating them. Supplemented by reference TRBV7-9 and TRBJ2-1, the full variable domain reads DTGVSQNPRHKITKRGQNVTFRCDPISEHNRLYWYRQTLGQGPEFLTYFQNEAQLEKSRLLSDRFSAERPKGSFSTLEIQRTEQGDSAMYLCASSKNPTAYNEQFFGPGTRLTVL.

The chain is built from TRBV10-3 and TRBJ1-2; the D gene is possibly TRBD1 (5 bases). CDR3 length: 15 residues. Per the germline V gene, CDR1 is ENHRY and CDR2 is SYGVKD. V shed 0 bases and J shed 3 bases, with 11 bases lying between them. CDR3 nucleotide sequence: TGTGCCATCAGTGAGTCAATGAGACAGCACTATGGCTACACCTTC. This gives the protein CAISESMRQHYGYTF.